Following are 24 T cell receptor beta chains from one sample sequenced in a study of cytomegalovirus exposure and HLA in healthy donors. Amplification used 60 Vbeta primers and 13 Jbeta primers. Sequencing used immunoSEQ multiplex PCR; TCRdb keeps in-frame clones, though not all of them. The data show under 35,000 clones, approximately 47% seen once. Sequenced: PBMCs. The receptors here all came from a woman aged 45-59 years in good health and CMV-seronegative.

The genes are TRBV27 and TRBJ2-1; 8 bases line up with TRBD2. Germline V gives CDR1 MNHEY, CDR2 SMNVEV (reference sequence). Trimming removed 2 bases from V and 7 bases from J; junction bases left unmatched: 7. The CDR3 has 15 residues. The CDR3 sequence: CASSLRLAGGNEQFF. CDR3 coding DNA: TGTGCCAGCAGTTTAAGGCTAGCGGGTGGAAATGAGCAGTTCTTC.

In its sample, this clone was seen a few times. CDR3 in amino acids: CTTPAGQEDGYTF. CDR3 DNA: TGCACCACGCCAGCGGGACAGGAGGATGGCTACACCTTC. The chain has TRBV1 and TRBJ1-2; TRBD1 is the table's D call, not checked against the DNA. TRBV1 represents a pseudogene. There are 13 residues in the CDR3.

The chain recombines TRBV5-8 with TRBJ2-1, with TRBD1 matching 8 bases. The V segment lost 2 bases and the J segment 4 bases; nucleotides outside the gene matches: 11. CDR1 SGHTS and CDR2 YDEGEE come from the germline V gene. The CDR3 runs to 17 residues. The CDR3 nucleotides read TGTGCCAGCAGCTTACCCGGGACAGGTCCGGGTTACAATGAGCAGTTCTTC. It encodes CASSLPGTGPGYNEQFF.

This clone was seen a few times. The J gene is TRBJ2-3, the V gene TRBV2; D unclear. The CDR3 is 12 amino acids. Germline loops: CDR1 SNHLY, CDR2 FYNNEI. V was clipped by 6 bases and J by 0 bases, with 4 bases between them. DNA of the CDR3: TGTGCCAGCAGCGGTAGCACAGATACGCAGTATTTT. It yields the protein CASSGSTDTQYF.

The rearrangement links TRBV7-9 to TRBJ2-2, with unresolved D. The CDR3 is 15 residues long. V gave up 7 bases and J gave up 1 base, with 13 bases separating them. CDR1 and CDR2 (germline): SEHNR, FQNEAQ (reference sequence). The CDR3 reads CASTTATENTGELFF. CDR3 DNA sequence: TGTGCCAGCACGACTGCAACGGAGAACACCGGGGAGCTGTTTTTT.

The V call is TRBV6-1, the J call TRBJ2-7; D not certain. Trimming pared 1 base from V and 2 bases from J, leaving 9 bases between. This CDR3 contains 14 residues. Germline CDR1 reads MNHNS; CDR2 reads SASEGT. For the CDR3, the DNA is TGTGCCAGCAGTGAAGAACTCACCACCTACGAGCAGTACTTC. Translated, it gives CASSEELTTYEQYF.

In DNA form, the CDR3 reads TGCGCCAGCAGCTCTAACAGGGGGCAGGGATTTGGCTACACCTTC. Residues: CASSSNRGQGFGYTF. The chain is built from TRBV5-1 and TRBJ1-2; 9 nucleotides match TRBD1. CDR1 and CDR2 from the germline V gene are SGHRS and YFSETQ. The CDR3 contains 15 residues. The ends lost 3 bases at V and 7 bases at J; junction bases unmatched: 10.

This clone was counted between two and nine times. The chain recombines TRBV6-6 with TRBJ2-1, with 8 bases that match TRBD2. The CDR3 length is 14 residues. After removal of 4 bases from V and 5 bases from J, the junction contained 4 bases not matched to a gene. In germline, CDR1 is MNHNY, CDR2 SVGAGI (reference sequence). In DNA form, the CDR3 reads TGTGCCAGCAGTTCACCGGGAGGGGACAATGAGCAGTTCTTC. This gives the protein CASSSPGGDNEQFF.

The V gene is TRBV7-3, the J gene TRBJ2-7, with D perhaps matching TRBD1 (5 bases). V dropped 4 bases and J dropped 5 bases, with 12 bases sitting between them. CDR1 is SGHTA and CDR2 is FQGTGA in the germline V gene. This CDR3 is 13 amino acids long. The CDR3 spells CASSWTRTDEQYF. CDR3 coding DNA: TGTGCCAGCAGCTGGACACGAACGGACGAGCAGTACTTC.

This chain joins TRBV27 and TRBJ2-5; tentative D call: TRBD2 (6 bases). This CDR3 contains 14 residues. Germline lookup yields CDR1 MNHEY and CDR2 SMNVEV (reference sequence). V dropped 5 bases and J dropped 9 bases, with 19 bases sitting between them. CDR3 loop: CASSHGRAPGAQYF. CDR3 DNA: TGTGCCAGCAGTCATGGACGGGCCCCGGGAGCCCAGTACTTC.

This clone was found a few times. The chain uses TRBV5-6 and TRBJ2-1, with TRBD2 matching over 9 bases. The CDR3 extends over 16 amino acids. From germline, CDR1 is SGHDT and CDR2 YYEEEE. V shed 1 base and J 3 bases; nucleotides not matched to a gene: 5. Here the CDR3 reads CASSLRLAGRYNEQFF. In DNA form, the CDR3 reads TGTGCCAGCAGCTTGCGCCTAGCGGGACGCTACAATGAGCAGTTCTTC.

The rearrangement uses TRBV18 and TRBJ2-3; TRBD2 matches 11 bases. The germline V gene encodes CDR1 KGHSH and CDR2 LQKENI. The ends lost 3 bases at V and 2 bases at J; junction bases unmatched: 4. This CDR3 contains 16 residues. The CDR3 reads CASSPGTSGATDTQYF. The CDR3 DNA follows: TGTGCCAGCTCACCTGGGACTAGCGGAGCCACAGATACGCAGTATTTT.

CDR3 protein: CASGLGTGGAYGYTF. In DNA form, the CDR3 reads TGTGCTAGTGGTTTGGGGACAGGGGGCGCCTATGGCTACACCTTC. The rearrangement uses TRBV12-5 and TRBJ1-2, with TRBD1 identical over 11 bases. J gave up 4 bases and V 1 base, and 2 bases lay outside the gene matches. CDR3 length: 15 amino acids. CDR1 LGHNT and CDR2 FRNRAP come from the germline V gene.

V usage is TRBV5-5 and J usage is TRBJ2-5; 11 nucleotides line up with TRBD2. This CDR3 has 15 amino acids. Germline V lookup: CDR1 SGHKS, CDR2 YYEKEE (reference sequence). J was trimmed by 5 bases and V by 3 bases; bases with no gene match: 6. CDR3 DNA: TGTGCCAGCAGCTACGATTGGACTAGCGGGGAGACCCAGTACTTC. This codes for CASSYDWTSGETQYF.

The CDR3 DNA is TGTGCCAGCAGCAAAGCAGTTGGGCAGCCGAGCTCCTACGAGCAGTACTTC. Its translation: CASSKAVGQPSSYEQYF. The rearrangement joins TRBV21-1 to TRBJ2-5; no DNA check was done on the table's D call, TRBD1. The J call is uncertain, as TRBJ2-7 better fits the DNA end. TRBV21-1 is listed as a pseudogene. The CDR3 totals 17 residues.

This clone was observed a few times. J is TRBJ2-5 and V is TRBV13; perhaps TRBD1 as D (5 bases). V dropped 3 bases and J dropped 2 bases, with 16 bases sitting between them. The CDR3 is 16 residues long. Germline V gene data show CDR1 as PRHDT and CDR2 as FYEKMQ (reference sequence). CDR3 DNA: TGTGCCAGCAGCTTCAGGGTGGCAGGGCGGCAAGAGACCCAGTACTTC. It yields the protein CASSFRVAGRQETQYF.

This clone was counted between two and nine times. CDR3 residues: CASRGRNTGELFF. The DNA of the CDR3 is TGTGCCAGCCGGGGAAGGAACACCGGGGAGCTGTTTTTT. The rearrangement links TRBV6-5 to TRBJ2-2; D perhaps matches TRBD2 (5 bases). V was clipped by 8 bases and J by 1 base, with 8 bases between them. This CDR3 spans 13 amino acids. Germline loops: CDR1 MNHEY, CDR2 SVGAGI.

CDR3 protein: CASSYSGLAQETQYF. The CDR3, as DNA: TGTGCCAGCAGTTACTCGGGACTCGCACAAGAGACCCAGTACTTC. The chain combines TRBV6-6 with TRBJ2-5; D is possibly TRBD2 (6 bases). The CDR3 is 15 residues long. Germline assignment: CDR1 MNHNY and CDR2 SVGAGI (reference sequence). Trimming stripped 0 bases from V and 2 bases from J, with 10 bases between.

The chain links TRBV7-9 to TRBJ1-3; D call uncertain. This CDR3 contains 15 residues. The germline CDR1 and CDR2 sequences are SEHNR and FQNEAQ (reference sequence). The V and J ends lost 2 bases and 4 bases respectively, with 12 bases between them. CDR3 nucleotides: TGTGCCAGCAGCTTATGGGTGACCGGGGGAAACACCATATATTTT. Protein product: CASSLWVTGGNTIYF.

The rearrangement joins TRBV10-3 to TRBJ2-5; D gene ambiguous. Trimming removed 6 bases at V and 5 bases at J, with 10 bases between. The CDR3 has 12 residues. Germline values: CDR1 ENHRY, CDR2 SYGVKD. The CDR3 protein is CAISEPFETQYF. The CDR3 nucleotides read TGTGCCATCAGCGAGCCATTTGAGACCCAGTACTTC.

This clone was picked up a small number of times. The chain joins TRBV7-9 to TRBJ1-5; a possible D gene is TRBD1 (6 bases). Germline V gene lookup returns CDR1 SEHNR and CDR2 FQNEAQ (reference sequence). V was cut by 0 bases and J by 5 bases, with 11 bases left in between. This CDR3 has 15 amino acids. CDR3 DNA sequence: TGTGCCAGCAGCTTAGCCGACAGGTTTTATCAGCCCCAGCATTTT. Amino acid sequence: CASSLADRFYQPQHF.

This sequence joins TRBV19 and TRBJ2-1, with TRBD1 matching 9 bases. Per germline, CDR1 LNHDA and CDR2 SQIVND (reference sequence). Trimming at V came to 0 bases and at J to 12 bases, leaving 9 bases not matched to a gene. The CDR3 is 15 amino acids. The CDR3 sequence: CASSIDQWGQGRQFF. The CDR3 coding sequence is TGTGCCAGTAGTATAGATCAATGGGGACAGGGTAGGCAGTTCTTC.

The V and J genes are TRBV18 and TRBJ2-7, with D tentatively TRBD2 (5 bases). The CDR3 covers 15 residues. The germline gives CDR1 KGHSH, CDR2 LQKENI. Trimming left V 0 bases short and J 7 bases short, with 16 bases between. The CDR3 DNA is TGTGCCAGCTCACCACCGGGCGCGGCGGACTGGGAGCAGTACTTC. This codes for CASSPPGAADWEQYF. The whole variable domain, filled in from reference TRBV18 and TRBJ2-7, reads NAGVMQNPRHLVRRRGQEARLRCSPMKGHSHVYWYRQLPEEGLKFMVYLQKENIIDESGMPKERFSAEFPKEGPSILRIQQVVRGDSAAYFCASSPPGAADWEQYFGPGTRLTVT.

This chain joins TRBV7-6 and TRBJ2-7; D call uncertain. Trimming shortened V by 3 bases and J by 6 bases, and 9 bases separated the two germline ends. Germline loops: CDR1 SGHVS, CDR2 FNYEAQ. CDR3 length: 12 residues. This chain's CDR3 is CASSFIFGEQYF. DNA for the CDR3: TGTGCCAGCAGCTTTATTTTCGGCGAGCAGTACTTC.